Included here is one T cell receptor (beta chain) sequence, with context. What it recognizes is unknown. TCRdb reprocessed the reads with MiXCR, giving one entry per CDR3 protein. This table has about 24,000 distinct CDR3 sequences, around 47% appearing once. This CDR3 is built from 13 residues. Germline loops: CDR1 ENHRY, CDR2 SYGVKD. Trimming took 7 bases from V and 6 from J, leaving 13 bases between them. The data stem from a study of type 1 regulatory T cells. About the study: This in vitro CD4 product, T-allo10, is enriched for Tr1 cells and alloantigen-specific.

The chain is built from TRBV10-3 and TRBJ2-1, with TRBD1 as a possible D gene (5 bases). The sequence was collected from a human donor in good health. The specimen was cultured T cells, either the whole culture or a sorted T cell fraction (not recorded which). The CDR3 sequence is CAIKDTQPNEQFF. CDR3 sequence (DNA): TGTGCCATCAAGGACACACAGCCCAATGAGCAGTTCTTC.